This T cell receptor (beta chain) was recorded in a study of lymphopenia after photon versus proton radiotherapy. Repertoires were generated with immunoSEQ multiplex PCR, while TCRdb's copy carries only in-frame clones and drops some. The data show 20,000 to 25,000 clones, around 89% seen once. CDR1 and CDR2 (germline): MRHNA, SNTAGT. Trimming left V 6 bases short and J 5 bases short, with 13 bases between. CDR3 length equals 13 residues. The chain joins TRBV6-4 to TRBJ1-1; tentative D call: TRBD1 (6 bases). This TCR came from a man aged 80 or over with esophageal cancer. The source was peripheral blood, collected from a patient treated with proton-based radiotherapy. The DNA of the CDR3 is TGTGCCAGCAGCATGGACAGTTGGACTGAAGCTTTCTTT. It is translated as CASSMDSWTEAFF.